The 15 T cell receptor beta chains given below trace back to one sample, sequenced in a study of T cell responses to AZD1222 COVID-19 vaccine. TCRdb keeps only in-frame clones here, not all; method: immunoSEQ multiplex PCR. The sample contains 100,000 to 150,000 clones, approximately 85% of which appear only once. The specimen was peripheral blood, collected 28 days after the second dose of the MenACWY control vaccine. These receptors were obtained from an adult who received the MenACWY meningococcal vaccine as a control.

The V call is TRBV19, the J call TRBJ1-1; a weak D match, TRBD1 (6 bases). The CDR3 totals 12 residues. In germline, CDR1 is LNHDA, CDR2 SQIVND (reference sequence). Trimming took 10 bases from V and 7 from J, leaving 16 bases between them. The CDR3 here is CATTGIRGEAFF. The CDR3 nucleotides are TGTGCCACGACAGGAATTCGGGGTGAAGCTTTCTTT.

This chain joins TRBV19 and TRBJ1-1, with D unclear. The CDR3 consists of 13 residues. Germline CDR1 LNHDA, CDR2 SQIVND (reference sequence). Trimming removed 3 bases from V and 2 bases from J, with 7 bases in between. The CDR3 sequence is CASSIDKNTEAFF. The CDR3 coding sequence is TGTGCCAGTAGTATCGATAAAAACACTGAAGCTTTCTTT.

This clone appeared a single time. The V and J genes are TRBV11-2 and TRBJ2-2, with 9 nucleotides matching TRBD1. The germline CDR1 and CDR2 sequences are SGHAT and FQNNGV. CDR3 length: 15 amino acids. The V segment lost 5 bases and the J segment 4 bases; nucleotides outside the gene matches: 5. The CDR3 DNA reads TGTGCCAGCAGCACTGGGACAGGGCCCACCGGGGAGCTGTTTTTT. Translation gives CASSTGTGPTGELFF.

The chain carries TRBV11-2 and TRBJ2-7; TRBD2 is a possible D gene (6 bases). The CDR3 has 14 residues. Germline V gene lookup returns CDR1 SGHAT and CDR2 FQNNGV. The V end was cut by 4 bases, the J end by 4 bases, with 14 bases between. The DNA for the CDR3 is TGTGCCAGCAGCTCCGCCGCGGGACTTTACGAGCAGTACTTC. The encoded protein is CASSSAAGLYEQYF.

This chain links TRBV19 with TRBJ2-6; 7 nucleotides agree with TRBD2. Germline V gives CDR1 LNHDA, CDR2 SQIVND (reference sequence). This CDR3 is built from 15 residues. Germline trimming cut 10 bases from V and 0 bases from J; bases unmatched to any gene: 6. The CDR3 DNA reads TGTGCCATGGCAGGGACTAACTCTGGGGCCAACGTCCTGACTTTC. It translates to CAMAGTNSGANVLTF.

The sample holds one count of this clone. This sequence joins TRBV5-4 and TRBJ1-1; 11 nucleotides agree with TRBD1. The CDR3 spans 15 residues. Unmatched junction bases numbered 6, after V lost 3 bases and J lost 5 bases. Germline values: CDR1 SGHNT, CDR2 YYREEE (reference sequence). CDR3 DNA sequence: TGTGCCAGCAGCTGGGCGGGACAGGGGGGTACTGAAGCTTTCTTT. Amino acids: CASSWAGQGGTEAFF.

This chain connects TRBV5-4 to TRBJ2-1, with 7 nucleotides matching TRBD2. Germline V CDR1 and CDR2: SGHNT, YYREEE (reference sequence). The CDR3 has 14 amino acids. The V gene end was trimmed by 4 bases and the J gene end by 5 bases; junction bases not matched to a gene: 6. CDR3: CASSPSGDHNEQFF. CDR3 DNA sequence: TGTGCCAGCAGCCCCAGCGGGGACCACAATGAGCAGTTCTTC.

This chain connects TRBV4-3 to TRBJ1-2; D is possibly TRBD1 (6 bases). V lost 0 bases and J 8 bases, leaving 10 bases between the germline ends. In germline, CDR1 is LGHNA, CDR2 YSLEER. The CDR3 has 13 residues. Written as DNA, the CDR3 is TGCGCCAGCAGCCAAGAGGGGGACACCGGCTACACCTTC. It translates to CASSQEGDTGYTF.

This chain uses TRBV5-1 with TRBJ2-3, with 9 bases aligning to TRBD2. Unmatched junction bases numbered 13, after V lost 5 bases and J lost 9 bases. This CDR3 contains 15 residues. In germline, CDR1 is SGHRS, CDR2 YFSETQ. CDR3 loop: CASREFISGSVTQYF. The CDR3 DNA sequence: TGCGCCAGCAGGGAATTTATTAGCGGGAGCGTGACGCAGTATTTT.

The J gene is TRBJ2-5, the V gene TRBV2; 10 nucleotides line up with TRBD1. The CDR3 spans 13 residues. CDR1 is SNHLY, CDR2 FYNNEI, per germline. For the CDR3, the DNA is TGTGCGGGGGGACAGGGGACAACAGAGACCCAGTACTTC. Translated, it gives CAGGQGTTETQYF.

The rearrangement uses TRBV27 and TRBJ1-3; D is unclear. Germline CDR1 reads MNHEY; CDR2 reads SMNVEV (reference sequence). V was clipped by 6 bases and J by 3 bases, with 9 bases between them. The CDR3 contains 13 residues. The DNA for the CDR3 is TGTGCCAGCAGCCGCATCAGTGGAAACACCATATATTTT. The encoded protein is CASSRISGNTIYF.

The chain's CDR3 is CASSRGGQGREKLFF. In DNA form, the CDR3 reads TGTGCCAGCAGCAGGGGGGGACAGGGACGTGAAAAACTGTTTTTT. The rearrangement joins TRBV7-2 to TRBJ1-4, with TRBD1 identical over 9 bases. Unmatched junction bases numbered 8, after V lost 5 bases and J lost 7 bases. CDR3 size: 15 residues. Germline lookup yields CDR1 SGHTA and CDR2 FQGNSA.

Here the CDR3 DNA reads TGTGCCAGCGGCGAGGCTGGAAACACCATATATTTT. Residues: CASGEAGNTIYF. V is TRBV6-5 and J is TRBJ1-3; no clear D. The CDR3 loop spans 12 amino acids. CDR1 and CDR2 from the germline V gene are MNHEY and SVGAGI. V lost 8 bases, J lost 2 bases, and 7 bases lay in between.

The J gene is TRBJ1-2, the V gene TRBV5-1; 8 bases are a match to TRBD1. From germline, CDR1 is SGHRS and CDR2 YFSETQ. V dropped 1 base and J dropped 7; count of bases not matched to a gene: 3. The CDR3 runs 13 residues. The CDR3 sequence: CASSLSTGVGYTF. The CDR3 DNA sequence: TGCGCCAGCAGCTTGTCGACAGGGGTTGGCTACACCTTC.

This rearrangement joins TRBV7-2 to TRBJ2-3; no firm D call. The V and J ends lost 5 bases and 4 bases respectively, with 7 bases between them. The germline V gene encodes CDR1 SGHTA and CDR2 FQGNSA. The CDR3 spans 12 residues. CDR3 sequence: CASSPTADTQYF. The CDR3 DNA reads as TGTGCCAGCAGCCCCACGGCAGATACGCAGTATTTT.